The 19 T cell receptor beta chains listed next were all sequenced from one sample in a study of blood T cell repertoires in COVID-19. Measured with immunoSEQ multiplex PCR; TCRdb has only the in-frame clones, and not every one. The sample records about 68,000 clones, over 75% being singletons. Sample: peripheral blood. These receptors were collected from a man aged 50 to 59 with acute or convalescent COVID-19.

The chain employs TRBV7-6 and TRBJ2-3; TRBD2 aligns across 9 bases. J was trimmed by 6 bases and V by 1 base; bases with no gene match: 11. CDR3 length equals 17 residues. Per the germline V gene, CDR1 is SGHVS and CDR2 is FNYEAQ. The CDR3 is CASSLGVGGRAGDTQYF. The CDR3 coding sequence is TGTGCCAGCAGCTTAGGAGTTGGCGGGAGGGCCGGGGATACGCAGTATTTT. Drawing the rest from reference TRBV7-6 and TRBJ2-3, the complete variable domain is GAGVSQSPRYKVTKRGQDVALRCDPISGHVSLYWYRQALGQGPEFLTYFNYEAQQDKSGLPNDRFSAERPEGSISTLTIQRTEQRDSAMYRCASSLGVGGRAGDTQYFGPGTRLTVL.

This clone came up a few times. This CDR3 is CASTSAGQPSSYNEQFF. In DNA form, the CDR3 reads TGTGCCAGCACCTCCGCGGGGCAGCCCTCCTCCTACAATGAGCAGTTCTTC. V and J are TRBV28 and TRBJ2-1, with D possibly being TRBD2 (6 bases). The CDR3 extends over 17 amino acids. The V gene's germline CDR1 is MDHEN and CDR2 SYDVKM. V was pared by 7 bases and J by 0 bases, with 19 bases between.

The rearrangement links TRBV11-2 to TRBJ2-2, with D possibly being TRBD1 (7 bases). The length of the CDR3 is 15 residues. The germline V gene encodes CDR1 SGHAT and CDR2 FQNNGV. The V end lost 3 bases, the J end lost 6 bases, and 14 bases lay between the germline ends. CDR3: CASSFGGGGPGELFF. The CDR3 DNA sequence: TGTGCCAGCAGCTTCGGCGGAGGGGGCCCCGGGGAGCTGTTTTTT.

The chain employs TRBV30 and TRBJ1-5, with TRBD1 identical over 8 bases. The CDR3 is 14 amino acids. Germline assignment: CDR1 GTSNPN and CDR2 SVGIG (reference sequence). Unmatched junction bases numbered 6, after V lost 2 bases and J lost 6 bases. CDR3 sequence: CAWSIPQGGQPQHF. DNA of the CDR3: TGTGCCTGGAGTATACCACAGGGGGGTCAGCCCCAGCATTTT.

J is TRBJ2-3 and V is TRBV7-2; 13 nucleotides match TRBD2. Germline V gene data show CDR1 as SGHTA and CDR2 as FQGNSA. The CDR3 contains 16 residues. The V and J ends lost 5 bases and 2 bases, in that order; junction bases with no gene match: 4. The CDR3 sequence is CASSQGTSGDTDTQYF. The CDR3 DNA reads as TGTGCCAGCAGCCAAGGGACTAGCGGGGACACAGATACGCAGTATTTT.

V usage is TRBV3-1 (or the pseudogene TRBV3-2) and J usage is TRBJ1-4; possibly TRBD1 for D (6 bases). This CDR3 is built from 15 residues. Germline lookup yields CDR1 LGHDT and CDR2 YNNKEL (reference sequence). V was clipped by 2 bases and J by 8 bases, with 15 bases between them. CDR3 region: CASSQSGQGLEKLFF. CDR3 bases: TGTGCCAGCAGCCAAAGTGGTCAGGGGTTGGAAAAACTGTTTTTT.

J is TRBJ1-1 and V is TRBV29-1; D not certain. The germline V and J ends were trimmed by 3 bases and 2 bases, with 7 bases remaining between them. The CDR3 spans 12 residues. The germline V gene has CDR1 SQVTM and CDR2 ANQGSEA. The CDR3 region is CSVDWANTEAFF. The CDR3 DNA sequence: TGCAGCGTTGATTGGGCTAACACTGAAGCTTTCTTT.

The V gene is TRBV24-1, the J gene TRBJ1-3; the match to TRBD1 covers 9 bases. J lost 2 bases, V lost 4 bases, and 5 bases had no gene match. Germline CDR1 reads KGHDR; CDR2 reads SFDVKD. This CDR3 region has 16 residues. CDR3 amino acids: CATSETGTGTGNTIYF. The CDR3 DNA reads as TGTGCCACCAGTGAAACCGGGACAGGGACTGGAAACACCATATATTTT.

V is TRBV7-9 and J is TRBJ1-2; D is uncertain. With 1 base removed from V and 8 bases from J, the gap between germline ends came to 8 bases. The CDR3 is 12 amino acids. Germline V CDR1 and CDR2: SEHNR, FQNEAQ (reference sequence). The CDR3 loop is CASSLELPGYTF. The CDR3 nucleotides are TGTGCCAGCAGCTTAGAGCTCCCCGGCTACACCTTC.

The chain is built from TRBV2 and TRBJ1-2; TRBD1 matches at 9 bases. V trimming: 5 bases; J trimming: 7 bases; junction bases outside the gene matches: 11. The germline V gene encodes CDR1 SNHLY and CDR2 FYNNEI. CDR3 length: 15 residues. This chain's CDR3 is CASSTTATGGAGYTF. DNA of the CDR3: TGTGCCAGCAGTACGACTGCAACAGGGGGCGCTGGCTACACCTTC.

The V and J genes are TRBV7-9 and TRBJ2-2; 10 nucleotides align to TRBD2. Germline CDR1 reads SEHNR; CDR2 reads FQNEAQ (reference sequence). The CDR3 covers 16 residues. The V segment lost 4 bases and the J segment 1 base; nucleotides outside the gene matches: 3. CDR3 in amino acids: CASSYGLAENTGELFF. The CDR3 DNA sequence: TGTGCCAGCAGCTACGGACTAGCGGAGAACACCGGGGAGCTGTTTTTT. Based on the CDR3 plus reference TRBV7-9 and TRBJ2-2, the full variable domain is DTGVSQNPRHKITKRGQNVTFRCDPISEHNRLYWYRQTLGQGPEFLTYFQNEAQLEKSRLLSDRFSAERPKGSFSTLEIQRTEQGDSAMYLCASSYGLAENTGELFFGEGSRLTVL.

The CDR3 region has the DNA TGCGCCAGCAGCCCTAGACAGGGAGAGACTGAAGCTTTCTTT. Protein: CASSPRQGETEAFF. The chain couples TRBV5-1 to TRBJ1-1; 7 bases are shared with TRBD1. The CDR3 extends over 14 amino acids. The J segment lost 5 bases and the V segment lost 4 bases, leaving 8 bases of the junction unmatched. CDR1 is SGHRS and CDR2 is YFSETQ in the germline V gene. Filled out from reference TRBV5-1 and TRBJ1-1, the complete variable domain reads KAGVTQTPRYLIKTRGQQVTLSCSPISGHRSVSWYQQTPGQGLQFLFEYFSETQRNKGNFPGRFSGRQFSNSRSEMNVSTLELGDSALYLCASSPRQGETEAFFGQGTRLTVV.

This chain joins TRBV10-3 and TRBJ2-2; 8 nucleotides align to TRBD2. Germline lookup yields CDR1 ENHRY and CDR2 SYGVKD. The CDR3 covers 15 residues. The V gene end was trimmed by 6 bases and the J gene end by 0 bases; junction bases not matched to a gene: 3. The CDR3, as DNA: TGTGCCATCAGGGTAGCGGGATCGAACACCGGGGAGCTGTTTTTT. Residues: CAIRVAGSNTGELFF.

This clone was picked up a small number of times. The chain is built from TRBV30 and TRBJ2-1; 8 bases fit TRBD2. Germline V lookup: CDR1 GTSNPN, CDR2 SVGIG (reference sequence). V lost 2 bases to trimming and J lost 2 bases; unmatched junction nucleotides: 14. The CDR3 length is 18 residues. CDR3 bases: TGTGCCTGGAGTTCGGGAGGAGGCGGGAGGTCCGCCTACAATGAGCAGTTCTTC. It specifies CAWSSGGGGRSAYNEQFF.

CDR3 coding DNA: TGTGCCAGCAGCTTGGCCGGGGGTTCACCCCTCCACTTT. It encodes CASSLAGGSPLHF. V is TRBV7-9 and J is TRBJ1-6, with D perhaps matching TRBD1 (5 bases). Germline V gene lookup returns CDR1 SEHNR and CDR2 FQNEAQ (reference sequence). The CDR3 runs to 13 residues. Deletions cut 3 bases from V and 9 bases from J, with 9 bases between.

The chain uses TRBV10-1 and TRBJ2-2; TRBD2 matches at 11 bases. The V segment lost 5 bases and the J segment 7 bases; nucleotides outside the gene matches: 3. CDR1 and CDR2 (germline): WNHNN, SYGVQD (reference sequence). This CDR3 region has 14 residues. The CDR3 coding sequence is TGCGCCAGCAGTTCTCTAGCGGGAGGCGGGGAGCTGTTTTTT. Translating gives CASSSLAGGGELFF.

CDR3 residues: CASTSQGQSNSPLHF. The CDR3 coding sequence is TGTGCCAGCACCTCCCAGGGACAGTCGAATTCACCCCTCCACTTT. V is TRBV11-3 and J is TRBJ1-6, with 7 bases aligning to TRBD1. Losses at the gene ends were 7 bases for V and 7 bases for J; bases not matched to a gene: 10. There are 15 residues in the CDR3. Germline CDR1 SGHNT, CDR2 YENEEA.

This clone came up a few times. This chain connects TRBV6-6 to TRBJ1-6, with D possibly TRBD1 on 6 matching bases. In germline, CDR1 is MNHNY, CDR2 SVGAGI (reference sequence). V was shortened by 5 bases and J by 4 bases, with 12 bases between the two germline ends. This CDR3 is 15 amino acids long. CDR3 in DNA: TGTGCCAGCAGTCCGAGGGGGAATTATAATTCACCCCTCCACTTT. Protein product: CASSPRGNYNSPLHF.

CDR3 in DNA: TGCGCCAGCAGCCAAGCCACAGGAGCCCCCTCCTACAATGAGCAGTTCTTC. Translated, it gives CASSQATGAPSYNEQFF. This chain links TRBV4-1 with TRBJ2-1, with D possibly matching TRBD1 (5 bases). In germline, CDR1 is MGHRA, CDR2 YSYEKL. This CDR3 is built from 17 residues. V was clipped by 1 base and J by 0 bases, with 13 bases between them.